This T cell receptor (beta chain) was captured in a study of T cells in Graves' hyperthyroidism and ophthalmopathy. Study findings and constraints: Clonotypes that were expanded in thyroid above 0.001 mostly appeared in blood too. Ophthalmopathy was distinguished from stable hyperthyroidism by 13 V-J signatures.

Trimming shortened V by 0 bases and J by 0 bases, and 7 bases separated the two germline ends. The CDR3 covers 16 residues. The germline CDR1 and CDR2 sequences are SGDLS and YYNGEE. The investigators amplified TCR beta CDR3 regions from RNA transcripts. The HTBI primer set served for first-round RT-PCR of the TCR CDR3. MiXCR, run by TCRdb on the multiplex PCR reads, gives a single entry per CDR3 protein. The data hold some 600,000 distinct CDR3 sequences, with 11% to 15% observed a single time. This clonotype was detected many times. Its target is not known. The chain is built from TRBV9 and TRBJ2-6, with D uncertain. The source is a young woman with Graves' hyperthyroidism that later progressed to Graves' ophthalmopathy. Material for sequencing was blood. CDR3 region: CASSVVGHSGANVLTF. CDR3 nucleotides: TGTGCCAGCAGCGTAGTCGGGCACTCTGGGGCCAACGTCCTGACTTTC.